The clone carrying this TCR beta chain has a handful of counts. Its matching antigen is unknown. CDR1 KGHDR and CDR2 SFDVKD come from the germline V gene. The V end was cut by 2 bases, the J end by 10 bases, with 11 bases between. There are 13 residues in the CDR3. The sample comes from a study of CD8 T cells in ankylosing spondylitis. Findings and limits, study-wide: Typical of ankylosing spondylitis blood, it appeared, was a TCR beta motif of about eight highly homologous variants.

TCRdb re-analysed the 5' RACE reads in MiXCR, keeping a single row per CDR3 protein. The table lists 700,000 to 1,000,000 distinct CDR3 sequences, about 11% of them singletons. The V and J genes are TRBV24-1 and TRBJ2-1; D call uncertain. Sequences were obtained from blood, either unsorted or a sorted T cell fraction (not recorded which). The sequence derives from a male donor with ankylosing spondylitis. This CDR3 is CATSDWGYGEQFF. The CDR3 nucleotides read TGTGCCACCAGTGATTGGGGTTATGGCGAGCAGTTCTTC.